What follows is one T cell receptor (beta chain) and its context. These data belong to a study of OX40 agonist ivuxolimab in advanced cancers. About the study: Clinicians treated patients with ivuxolimab, an agonistic anti-OX40 (CD134) antibody. Every patient in dose escalation had hepatocellular carcinoma, melanoma, renal cell or head and neck cancer. A male proportion of approximately 83% was recorded, with mean age around 55 years and range about 20 to 85.

Using immunoSEQ multiplex PCR, the repertoire was profiled, and TCRdb retains in-frame clones only, with some absent. The sample has some 14,000 clones; over 75% are singletons. V lost 3 bases, J lost 4 bases, and 13 bases stayed unmatched. Germline assignment: CDR1 SGDLS and CDR2 YYNGEE. CDR3 size: 17 residues. The chain uses TRBV9 and TRBJ1-3, with 7 nucleotides matching TRBD1. The sample here was CD4+ or CD8+ T cells sorted from blood, taken in a trial of the OX40 agonist ivuxolimab. This receptor was identified in an adult with an advanced solid tumor such as melanoma, head and neck, liver or kidney cancer. CDR3 sequence reads: CASSASGGGLGGNTIYF. The CDR3 coding sequence is TGTGCCAGCAGCGCCTCAGGGGGAGGGCTTGGAGGAAACACCATATATTTT.